The following is a TCR beta chain sequence with its context. The data were obtained in a study of T cell changes during pregnancy in multiple sclerosis. Sequencing was performed with immunoSEQ multiplex PCR; in TCRdb, only in-frame clones are kept and a portion is missing. The sample includes under 95,000 clones, over 85% of them seen just once. The sample consisted of peripheral blood, taken in the second trimester of pregnancy. The source of this sequence is a female donor with multiple sclerosis, enrolled in a pregnancy study.

CDR3 nucleotides: TGCGCCAGCAGCTTGGAAAGCGGGGCGATCAATGAGCAGTTCTTC. Translating it yields CASSLESGAINEQFF. The chain joins TRBV5-1 to TRBJ2-1, with 7 bases fitting TRBD2. The CDR3 has 15 amino acids. CDR1 is SGHRS, CDR2 YFSETQ, per germline. Trimming took 0 bases from V and 6 from J; bases not matched to a gene: 6.